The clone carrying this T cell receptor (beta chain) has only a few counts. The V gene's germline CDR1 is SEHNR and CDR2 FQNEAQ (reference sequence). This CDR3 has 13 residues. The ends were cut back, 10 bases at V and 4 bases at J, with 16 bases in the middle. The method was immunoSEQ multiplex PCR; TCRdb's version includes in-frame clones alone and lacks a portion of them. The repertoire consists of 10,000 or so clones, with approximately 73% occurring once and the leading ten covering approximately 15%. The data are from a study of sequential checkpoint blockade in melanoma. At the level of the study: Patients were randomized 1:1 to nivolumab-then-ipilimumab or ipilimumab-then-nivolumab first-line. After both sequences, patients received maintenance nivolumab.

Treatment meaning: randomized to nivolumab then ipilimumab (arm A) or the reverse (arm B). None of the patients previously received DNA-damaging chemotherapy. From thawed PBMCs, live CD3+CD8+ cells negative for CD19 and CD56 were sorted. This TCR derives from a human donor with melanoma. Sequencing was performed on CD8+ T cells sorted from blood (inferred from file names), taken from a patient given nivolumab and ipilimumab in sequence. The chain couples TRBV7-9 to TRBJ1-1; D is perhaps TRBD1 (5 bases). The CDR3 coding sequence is TGTGCCACCCCTGGGGGGGGGACCACTGAAGCTTTCTTT. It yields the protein CATPGGGTTEAFF.